Below, 22 T cell receptor beta chains from the same sample are listed, as sequenced in a study of control samples from healthy donors and cancer patients (dated by TCRdb to about 2020). The library was produced with the immunoSEQ multiplex PCR assay. This is the immuneACCESS table as TCRdb keeps it, with only in-frame sequences that have V and J called. A part of the clones is gone; compared with another copy, unresolved V genes explain less than half, and the rest is unexplained. Present in this sample are 120,000 to 150,000 clones, roughly 92% of which were seen just once. The ten largest account for around 11% of the sample. Sequenced sample: blood. The receptor set was obtained from a man aged 30-40 years in good health.

The chain employs TRBV9 and TRBJ2-1, with 7 bases matching TRBD2. With V trimmed by 3 bases and J by 1 base, 16 bases remained unmatched. In germline, CDR1 is SGDLS, CDR2 YYNGEE. There are 19 residues in the CDR3. As DNA, the CDR3 is TGTGCCAGCAGCGCTCGGGGCGGGAGACGGGGAGTGTCCTACAATGAGCAGTTCTTC. Protein sequence: CASSARGGRRGVSYNEQFF.

The chain uses TRBV19 and TRBJ2-2, with 10 nucleotides matching TRBD2. Trimming cost V 2 bases and J 3 bases; bases outside gene matches: 12. Germline assignment: CDR1 LNHDA and CDR2 SQIVND (reference sequence). The CDR3 loop spans 19 amino acids. CDR3 protein: CASSITSSSGRVDTGELFF. CDR3 DNA: TGTGCCAGTAGTATAACATCATCTAGCGGGAGAGTGGACACCGGGGAGCTGTTTTTT.

The V gene is TRBV4-1, the J gene TRBJ2-7, with D hard to call. Germline V gene data show CDR1 as MGHRA and CDR2 as YSYEKL. Deletions cut 1 base from V and 2 bases from J, with 21 bases between. The CDR3 runs 18 residues. The CDR3, as DNA: TGCGCCAGCAGCCAAGTTTTACTTTCGTGGCAAGCTACCTACGAGCAGTACTTC. This encodes CASSQVLLSWQATYEQYF.

The chain recombines TRBV27 with TRBJ2-5, with TRBD1 identical over 10 bases. The CDR3 runs 17 residues. With 3 bases clipped from V and 2 bases from J, the junction kept 9 bases outside the gene matches. Germline CDR1 MNHEY, CDR2 SMNVEV (reference sequence). CDR3 bases: TGTGCCAGCAGTTTCCCCGGGACAGGGGTGATACAAGAGACCCAGTACTTC. Protein: CASSFPGTGVIQETQYF.

The rearrangement joins TRBV28 to TRBJ2-5, with 10 bases fitting TRBD2. The J segment lost 4 bases and the V segment lost 4 bases, leaving 9 bases of the junction unmatched. CDR3 length: 16 residues. CDR1 is MDHEN and CDR2 is SYDVKM in the germline V gene. CDR3 sequence (DNA): TGTGCCAGCAGTTCTAGCGGGAGTGGATGGTTAGAGACCCAGTACTTC. Its translation: CASSSSGSGWLETQYF.

This chain uses TRBV11-3 with TRBJ2-7, with 8 bases aligning to TRBD2. The CDR3 sequence is 15 residues long. J lost 3 bases, V lost 4 bases, and 8 bases had no gene match. Germline CDR1 is SGHNT and CDR2 is YENEEA. Here the CDR3 DNA reads TGTGCCAGCAGCTCCCCGGGAGCGGGAGACTACGAGCAGTACTTC. It is translated as CASSSPGAGDYEQYF.

The V and J genes are TRBV7-6 and TRBJ1-3; D is uncertain. Germline V gene data show CDR1 as SGHVS and CDR2 as FNYEAQ. This CDR3 is built from 17 residues. Trimming stripped 1 base from V and 0 bases from J, with 13 bases between. The DNA for the CDR3 is TGTGCCAGCAGCTTAGTAGGGTCAAGCAGCTCTGGAAACACCATATATTTT. Translated, it gives CASSLVGSSSSGNTIYF.

This sequence joins TRBV30 and TRBJ2-5, with D uncertain. V gave up 0 bases and J gave up 0 bases, with 14 bases separating them. This CDR3 comprises 16 residues. Germline V CDR1 and CDR2: GTSNPN, SVGIG (reference sequence). The CDR3 coding sequence is TGTGCCTGGAGTGTACTTCACAGTTCGTACCAAGAGACCCAGTACTTC. Its translation is CAWSVLHSSYQETQYF.

The chain employs TRBV14 and TRBJ2-7, with 9 bases matching TRBD2. There are 14 residues in the CDR3. J lost 4 bases, V lost 4 bases, and 5 bases had no gene match. The germline V gene encodes CDR1 SGHDN and CDR2 FVKESK. CDR3 amino acids: CASSLYSGSYEQYF. The CDR3 DNA reads TGTGCCAGCAGCCTATATAGCGGGAGTTACGAGCAGTACTTC.

This sequence joins TRBV18 and TRBJ1-2; D remains ambiguous. Trimming took off 3 bases at V and 6 bases at J, with 11 bases between the two ends. Germline values: CDR1 KGHSH, CDR2 LQKENI. CDR3 length: 13 residues. CDR3 DNA: TGTGCCAGCTCACCCCCCTCTCGGGATGGCTACACCTTC. The encoded protein is CASSPPSRDGYTF.

The chain uses TRBV6-1 and TRBJ2-2, with 9 bases aligning to TRBD2. Germline assignment: CDR1 MNHNS and CDR2 SASEGT. CDR3 length equals 16 residues. The J segment lost 5 bases and the V segment lost 2 bases, leaving 6 bases of the junction unmatched. The CDR3, as DNA: TGTGCCAGCAGTGAACGAGTGGCGGGAGGGACCGGGGAGCTGTTTTTT. Translated: CASSERVAGGTGELFF.

V usage is TRBV6-5 and J usage is TRBJ2-1, with 12 bases fitting TRBD2. The CDR3 covers 15 residues. Losses at the gene ends were 2 bases for V and 4 bases for J; bases not matched to a gene: 0. CDR1 and CDR2 from the germline V gene are MNHEY and SVGAGI. The CDR3 spells CASSYGLAGYNEQFF. The CDR3 region has the DNA TGTGCCAGCAGTTACGGACTAGCGGGATACAATGAGCAGTTCTTC.

The genes are TRBV28 and TRBJ1-6, with D uncertain. Trimming stripped 5 bases from V and 0 bases from J, with 5 bases between. Germline V gene data show CDR1 as MDHEN and CDR2 as SYDVKM. The CDR3 length is 14 residues. CDR3 amino acids: CASSPSSYNSPLHF. In DNA, the CDR3 is TGTGCCAGCAGTCCTAGCTCCTATAATTCACCCCTCCACTTT. Based on the CDR3 plus reference TRBV28 and TRBJ1-6, the full variable domain is DVKVTQSSRYLVKRTGEKVFLECVQDMDHENMFWYRQDPGLGLRLIYFSYDVKMKEKGDIPEGYSVSREKKERFSLILESASTNQTSMYLCASSPSSYNSPLHFGNGTRLTVT.

CDR3 DNA sequence: TGTGCCAGCAGTCCCGGGACAGCTGGAAACACCATATATTTT. It translates to CASSPGTAGNTIYF. The chain couples TRBV28 to TRBJ1-3; 7 bases map to TRBD1. CDR3 length: 14 amino acids. Germline V gene data show CDR1 as MDHEN and CDR2 as SYDVKM. The J segment lost 2 bases and the V segment lost 5 bases, leaving 3 bases of the junction unmatched.

This chain joins TRBV7-8 and TRBJ2-6; D gene uncertain. The germline CDR1 and CDR2 sequences are SGHVS and FQNEAQ. V gave up 5 bases and J gave up 0 bases, with 14 bases separating them. The CDR3 totals 17 residues. The CDR3 DNA reads TGTGCCAGCAGCCCCTATGTCGTGAACTCTGGGGCCAACGTCCTGACTTTC. Translated, it gives CASSPYVVNSGANVLTF.

This clone was seen once. The J gene is TRBJ1-1, the V gene TRBV7-9; D remains ambiguous. CDR1 SEHNR and CDR2 FQNEAQ come from the germline V gene (reference sequence). Trimming shortened V by 6 bases and J by 2 bases, and 19 bases separated the two germline ends. The CDR3 sequence is 16 residues long. CDR3 sequence (DNA): TGTGCCAGCAGTGCATTAACCGGTAAGGGAAACACTGAAGCTTTCTTT. Translation: CASSALTGKGNTEAFF.

J is TRBJ2-7 and V is TRBV2; a weak D match, TRBD2 (6 bases). The CDR3 sequence is 12 residues long. Germline CDR1 is SNHLY and CDR2 is FYNNEI. V was clipped by 8 bases and J by 2 bases, with 10 bases between them. Written as DNA, the CDR3 is TGTGCCAGCCGTGGAGGGGCCTACGAGCAGTACTTC. It specifies CASRGGAYEQYF.

This clone was counted a few times. This chain joins TRBV4-2 and TRBJ2-7; 7 nucleotides agree with TRBD2. Losses at the gene ends were 3 bases for V and 1 base for J; bases not matched to a gene: 9. Germline V gives CDR1 LGHNA, CDR2 YNFKEQ. The CDR3 totals 16 residues. The CDR3 DNA sequence: TGTGCCAGCAGCCACCCCAGCGGGATAATGTCCTACGAGCAGTACTTC. Encoded protein: CASSHPSGIMSYEQYF.

In DNA form, the CDR3 reads TGTGCCAGCAGCCACCCGACAGGGGACATAGATACGCAGTATTTT. It encodes CASSHPTGDIDTQYF. The chain combines TRBV11-2 with TRBJ2-3, with 8 bases identical to TRBD1. V lost 5 bases and J lost 5; bases outside the gene matches: 9. This CDR3 has 15 residues. CDR1 SGHAT and CDR2 FQNNGV come from the germline V gene.

The chain employs TRBV2 and TRBJ1-2, with D perhaps matching TRBD1 (5 bases). V was cut by 5 bases and J by 2 bases, with 12 bases left in between. The CDR3 covers 14 residues. Germline values: CDR1 SNHLY, CDR2 FYNNEI. The CDR3 DNA reads as TGTGCCAGCAGTAACCAGGGAGCCAACTATGGCTACACCTTC. Translation gives CASSNQGANYGYTF.

The chain employs TRBV19 and TRBJ1-4, with TRBD1 matching 8 bases. The germline V gene has CDR1 LNHDA and CDR2 SQIVND (reference sequence). This CDR3 has 14 amino acids. The J segment lost 4 bases and the V segment lost 6 bases, leaving 4 bases of the junction unmatched. In nucleotides, the CDR3 is TGTGCCAGTAGCCACAGGGGGGTTAATGAAAAACTGTTTTTT. Amino acids: CASSHRGVNEKLFF.

The chain links TRBV11-2 to TRBJ2-1, with a possible D match to TRBD1 (5 bases). Germline V gene sequence: CDR1 SGHAT, CDR2 FQNNGV. Trimming shortened V by 2 bases and J by 6 bases, and 11 bases separated the two germline ends. This CDR3 comprises 14 residues. CDR3 amino acids: CASSLWAGSNEQFF. CDR3 nucleotide sequence: TGTGCCAGCAGCTTATGGGCAGGGTCCAATGAGCAGTTCTTC. The full variable domain, in which reference TRBV11-2 and TRBJ2-1 provide the parts outside the CDR3, is EAGVAQSPRYKIIEKRQSVAFWCNPISGHATLYWYQQILGQGPKLLIQFQNNGVVDDSQLPKDRFSAERLKGVDSTLKIQPAKLEDSAVYLCASSLWAGSNEQFFGPGTRLTVL.